Listed below are T cell receptor beta chains from one sample, sequenced in a study of blood T cells in healthy people across ages. TCRdb reprocessed the 5' RACE reads with MiXCR, giving one entry per CDR3 protein. The sample shows roughly 500,000 distinct CDR3 sequences, 25% to 30% of them seen only once. The sequencing input was blood. The source is a woman in her 70s in good health. Both conserved end residues are part of each CDR3. The order of the fields is clone size, D gene, J gene, V gene, CDR3 DNA, CDR3 protein. A D gene is named only where the DNA matches it firmly. Some rows mark clone size as missing; the rest say once, few, many or name a class of expanded clone.

few,TRBD2,TRBJ2-7,TRBV20-1,TGCAGAGCTAGGCGGGGGGGAGGAGCCTACGAGCAGTACTTC,CRARRGGGAYEQYF
.,.,TRBJ1-1,TRBV29-1,TGCAGCGTTCAAAGGACCTTAATGAACACTGAAGCTTTCTTT,CSVQRTLMNTEAFF
few,.,TRBJ2-3,TRBV10-3,TGTGCCATCAGTCACAAGCCCGCAGATACGCAGTATTTT,CAISHKPADTQYF
few,.,TRBJ1-1,TRBV6-2/TRBV6-3,TGTGCCAGCAGGGACAGCGGCCTGGCTGAAGCTTTCTTT,CASRDSGLAEAFF
.,TRBD1,TRBJ1-2,TRBV7-8,TGTGCCAGCAGCTCGGGACAGCCTCAGCGCTACACCTTC,CASSSGQPQRYTF
.,.,TRBJ1-2,TRBV6-1,TGTGCCAGCAGTGAAGGGGCAGGGAACTATGGCTACACCTTC,CASSEGAGNYGYTF
few,TRBD1,TRBJ2-5,TRBV7-9,TGTGCCAGCAGCAATCGACAGGGCCTAGAGACCCAGTACTTC,CASSNRQGLETQYF
.,.,TRBJ2-5,TRBV21-1,TGTGCCAGCAGCGCGTTGCCGCGGGAATCCTCAGAGACCCAGTACTTC,CASSALPRESSETQYF
.,TRBD2,TRBJ2-7,TRBV7-2,TGTGCCAGCAGCGTAGCGGGGGGGCGCGAGCAGTACTTC,CASSVAGGREQYF
.,.,TRBJ2-3,TRBV2,TGTGCCGCTTCAGGGGATCAAGGGGTGATAGATACGCAGTATTTT,CAASGDQGVIDTQYF
.,.,TRBJ2-4,TRBV21-1,TGTGCCAGCAGCAATGCTGAAGGGGGTTCAGCCAAAAACATTCAGTACTTC,CASSNAEGGSAKNIQYF
.,.,TRBJ1-5,TRBV12-3/TRBV12-4,TGTGCCAGCAGTTCAACTGACAGGAGCAATCAGCCCCAGCATTTT,CASSSTDRSNQPQHF
.,.,TRBJ2-7,TRBV9,TGTGCCAGCAGCGCCGCAGGGTGGGCTGACGAGCAGTACTTC,CASSAAGWADEQYF
few,TRBD1,TRBJ2-1,TRBV29-1,TGCAGCGTGGACAGGGCTGGCTACAATGAGCAGTTCTTC,CSVDRAGYNEQFF
.,TRBD2,TRBJ2-1,TRBV20-1,TGCAGTGCTAGGAAACCAAGCGGGGGCCGACTGGCTTTCTTC,CSARKPSGGRLAFF
.,.,TRBJ1-2,TRBV20-1,TGCAGTGCTAGGACTACGGGTACAATGGCTGGCTACACCTTC,CSARTTGTMAGYTF
few,TRBD2,TRBJ2-7,TRBV12-3/TRBV12-4,TGTGCCAGCAGTTTAGCTGGTAGCGGGGGGGTCGAGGACGAGCAGTACTTC,CASSLAGSGGVEDEQYF
.,TRBD2,TRBJ2-7,TRBV6-6,TGTGCCAGCAACCGACTAGCGGAGAACTACGAGCAGTACTTC,CASNRLAENYEQYF
few,TRBD1,TRBJ2-1,TRBV20-1,TGCAGTGCTAGACCGTACCAGGGGGTGCAGTTCTTC,CSARPYQGVQFF
.,TRBD2,TRBJ2-5,TRBV20-1,TGCAGTGCTAGAGCTTTGACTAGCGGGGGTGGGGAGACCCAGTACTTC,CSARALTSGGGETQYF
many,.,TRBJ1-2,TRBV29-1,TGCAGCGCCGAAAGGGGGGTTGAGTCCTATGGCTACACCTTC,CSAERGVESYGYTF
few,TRBD1,TRBJ2-3,TRBV24-1,TGTGCCACCAGTGATCGGACAGGGGGCACAGATACGCAGTATTTT,CATSDRTGGTDTQYF